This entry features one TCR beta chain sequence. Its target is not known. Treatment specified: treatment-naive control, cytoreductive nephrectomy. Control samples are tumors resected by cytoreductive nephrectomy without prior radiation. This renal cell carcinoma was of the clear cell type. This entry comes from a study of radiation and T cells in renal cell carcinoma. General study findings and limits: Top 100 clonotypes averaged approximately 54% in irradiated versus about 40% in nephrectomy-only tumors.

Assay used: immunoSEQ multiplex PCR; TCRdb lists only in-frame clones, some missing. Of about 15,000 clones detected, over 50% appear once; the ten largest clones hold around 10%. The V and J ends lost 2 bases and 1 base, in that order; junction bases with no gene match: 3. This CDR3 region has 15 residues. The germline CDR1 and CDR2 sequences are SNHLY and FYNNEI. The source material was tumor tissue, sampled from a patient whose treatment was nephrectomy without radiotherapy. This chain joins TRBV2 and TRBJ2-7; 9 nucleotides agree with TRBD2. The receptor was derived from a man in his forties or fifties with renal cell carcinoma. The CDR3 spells CASSERSGGSYEQYF. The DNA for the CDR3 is TGTGCCAGCAGTGAACGTAGCGGGGGATCCTACGAGCAGTACTTC.